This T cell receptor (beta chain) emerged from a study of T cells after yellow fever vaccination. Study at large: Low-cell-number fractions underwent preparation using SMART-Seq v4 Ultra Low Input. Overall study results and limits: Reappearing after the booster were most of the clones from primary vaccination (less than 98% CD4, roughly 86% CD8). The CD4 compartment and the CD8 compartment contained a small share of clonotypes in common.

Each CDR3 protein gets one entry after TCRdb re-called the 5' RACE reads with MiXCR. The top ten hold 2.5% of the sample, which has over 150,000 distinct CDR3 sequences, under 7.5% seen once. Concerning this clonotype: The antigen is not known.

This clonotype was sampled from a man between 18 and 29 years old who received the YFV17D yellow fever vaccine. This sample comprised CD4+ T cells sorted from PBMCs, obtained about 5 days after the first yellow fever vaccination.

CDR3 amino acids: CASSVGLAGGPAEQFF. The CDR3 DNA reads TGTGCCAGCAGCGTAGGACTAGCGGGGGGGCCTGCTGAGCAGTTCTTC. V is TRBV9 and J is TRBJ2-1; 14 bases fit TRBD2. Germline CDR1 and CDR2: SGDLS and YYNGEE. With 0 bases clipped from V and 9 bases from J, the junction kept 5 bases outside the gene matches. The CDR3 sequence is 16 residues long. Full variable domain (outside the CDR3, taken from reference TRBV9 and TRBJ2-1): DSGVTQTPKHLITATGQRVTLRCSPRSGDLSVYWYQQSLDQGLQFLIQYYNGEERAKGNILERFSAQQFPDLHSELNLSSLELGDSALYFCASSVGLAGGPAEQFFGPGTRLTVL.